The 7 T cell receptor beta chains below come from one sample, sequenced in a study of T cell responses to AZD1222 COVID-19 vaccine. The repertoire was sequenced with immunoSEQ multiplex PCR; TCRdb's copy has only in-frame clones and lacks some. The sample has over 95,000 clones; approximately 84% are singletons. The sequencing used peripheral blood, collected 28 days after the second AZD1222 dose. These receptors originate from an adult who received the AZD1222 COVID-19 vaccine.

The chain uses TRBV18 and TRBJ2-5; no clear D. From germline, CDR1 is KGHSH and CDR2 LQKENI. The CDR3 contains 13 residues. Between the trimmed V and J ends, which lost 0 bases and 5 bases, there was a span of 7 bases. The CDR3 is CASSPPPAETQYF. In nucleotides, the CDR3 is TGTGCCAGCTCACCACCCCCTGCGGAGACCCAGTACTTC.

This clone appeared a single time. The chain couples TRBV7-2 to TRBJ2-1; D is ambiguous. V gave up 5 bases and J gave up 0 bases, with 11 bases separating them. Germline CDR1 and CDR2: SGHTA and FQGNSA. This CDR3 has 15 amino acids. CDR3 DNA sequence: TGTGCCAGCAGCCTTAGACGAAACTCCTACAATGAGCAGTTCTTC. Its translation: CASSLRRNSYNEQFF.

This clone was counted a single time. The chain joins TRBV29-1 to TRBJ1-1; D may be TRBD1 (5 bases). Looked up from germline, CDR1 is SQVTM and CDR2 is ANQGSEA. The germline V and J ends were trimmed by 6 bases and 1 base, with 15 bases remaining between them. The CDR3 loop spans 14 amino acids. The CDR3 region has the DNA TGCAGCGTGGTCTTAGGGACGGGGAACACTGAAGCTTTCTTT. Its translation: CSVVLGTGNTEAFF.

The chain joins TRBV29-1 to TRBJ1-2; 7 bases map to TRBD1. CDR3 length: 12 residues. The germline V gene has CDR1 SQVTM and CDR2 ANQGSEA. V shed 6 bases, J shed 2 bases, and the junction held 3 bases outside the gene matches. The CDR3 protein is CSVRDSNYGYTF. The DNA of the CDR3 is TGCAGCGTGCGGGACAGCAACTATGGCTACACCTTC. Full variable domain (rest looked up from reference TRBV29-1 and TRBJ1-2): SAVISQKPSRDICQRGTSLTIQCQVDSQVTMMFWYRQQPGQSLTLIATANQGSEATYESGFVIDKFPISRPNLTFSTLTVSNMSPEDSSIYLCSVRDSNYGYTFGSGTRLTVV.

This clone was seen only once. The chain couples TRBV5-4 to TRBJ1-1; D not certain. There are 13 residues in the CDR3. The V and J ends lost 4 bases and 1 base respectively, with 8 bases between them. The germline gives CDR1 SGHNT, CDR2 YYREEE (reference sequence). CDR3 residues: CASSPRGNTEAFF. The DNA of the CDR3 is TGTGCCAGCAGCCCTCGGGGGAACACTGAAGCTTTCTTT.

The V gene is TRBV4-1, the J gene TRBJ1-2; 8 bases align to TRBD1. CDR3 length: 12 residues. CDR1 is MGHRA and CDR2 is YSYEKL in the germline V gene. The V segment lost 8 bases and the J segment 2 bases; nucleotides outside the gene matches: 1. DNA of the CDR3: TGCGCCAGCGGACAGGGAAACTATGGCTACACCTTC. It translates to CASGQGNYGYTF.

As DNA, the CDR3 is TGTGCCCTCACGGGACTAGCGGGAGGGGAGCTGTTTTTT. Translating gives CALTGLAGGELFF. V usage is TRBV30 and J usage is TRBJ2-2, with TRBD2 matching over 13 bases. Germline lookup yields CDR1 GTSNPN and CDR2 SVGIG (reference sequence). The CDR3 covers 13 residues. V lost 8 bases, J lost 8 bases, and 5 bases stayed unmatched. Complete variable domain (other parts from reference TRBV30 and TRBJ2-2): SQTIHQWPATLVQPVGSPLSLECTVEGTSNPNLYWYRQAAGRGLQLLFYSVGIGQISSEVPQNLSASRPQDRQFILSSKKLLLSDSGFYLCALTGLAGGELFFGEGSRLTVL.